The entry that follows covers one TCR beta chain sequence. Its antigen specificity is not known. No much larger clonotype is one base removed from it; base qualities were not supplied. The data belong to a study of Ad26.COV2.S vaccination and SARS-CoV-2 variants (dated by TCRdb to 2020 to 2022). The study in broad terms: Vaccine-arm donors came from COV1001, a multicentre, randomized, double-blind, placebo-controlled phase I-IIa trial of Ad26.COV2.S in healthy adults. Ad26.COV2.S was administered intramuscularly at 5 x 10^10 or 1 x 10^11 viral particles, either as a single shot or as two shots given 56 days apart. Sequencing of the TCRbeta repertoire served to evaluate the specificity and breadth of SARS-CoV-2-reactive T cell receptors following Ad26.COV2.S vaccination. A total of roughly 32 samples were included in the TCR-sequenced set, comprising around 19 Ad26.COV2.S vaccine recipients, 5 placebo recipients and 8 SARS-CoV-2 convalescent individuals. Trial participants were randomized into five groups of five, in which low-dose or high-dose Ad26.COV2.S was given once or twice, or placebo was given on both occasions. Investigators remained blinded to trial group allocation during experiments and outcome assessment.

Explained via the paper, the treatment or condition label denotes: roughly 18 received Ad26.COV2.S at low or high dose, single or two shots; 5 received placebo; per-sample allocation not given. Repertoires of vaccine and placebo recipients were sequenced from samples taken on day 63 after the first injection. Between 29 July and 7 August 2020, Cohort 1b enrolled around 24 adults aged 18-55 years at one site in Boston, USA. Ad26.COV2.S consisted of a replication-incompetent adenovirus type 26 vector by which a prefusion-stabilized SARS-CoV-2 spike protein from the original Wuhan strain was expressed. Study-level results and caveats: After vaccination, substantial breadth of spike-specific CD8+ and CD4+ T cell responses was reported. The study lacked the statistical power to compare responses across vaccine doses or regimens. Non-spike TCR breadth was comparable between vaccine and placebo recipients, consistent with the vaccine containing only spike. The authors noted that total T cell responses may have been underestimated by the TCR breadth and depth analyses. Compared with placebo recipients, Ad26.COV2.S recipients showed higher spike-specific TCR breadth (P = 0.0014).

In the germline V gene, CDR1 corresponds to MNHNS and CDR2 to SASEGT. V sheds 2 bases and J sheds 6 bases, leaving 10 bases between their ends. The CDR3 starts with the cysteine, ends with the phenylalanine, and has 13 residues. Just the 39-base CDR3 DNA is kept, in frame starting at base 1. The immunoSEQ Assay was used to sequence TCRbeta CDR3 regions. After extraction, genomic DNA underwent amplification by bias-controlled multiplex PCR, followed by high-throughput sequencing. Per the authors' processing: Collapsing and filtering of sequences were performed to quantify the absolute abundance of each unique TCRbeta CDR3 region. T cell fraction was estimated by normalizing TCRbeta template counts to usable DNA, with usable DNA measured through amplification of reference genes found in all nucleated cells. Repertoire TCRs were annotated as SARS-CoV-2-specific when V gene, CDR3 amino acid sequence and J gene were exactly matched to a known reactive TCR set. MIRA supplied the reference SARS-CoV-2 TCR set, which was filtered for enrichment in COVID-19-positive ImmuneCODE repertoires so that public or cross-reactive TCRs were removed. Using the MIRA antigens, annotated TCRs were further analysed by specific ORF or by position within an ORF. Depth was the summed frequency of annotated unique rearrangements, while breadth was defined as annotated unique rearrangements over total unique productive rearrangements. Two-sided Wilcoxon rank-sum tests were applied when comparing TCR breadth between groups. TCRdb took over this immuneACCESS table, retaining in-frame rearrangements with V and J assigned. Such tables are incomplete; in checked studies, under half of the missing clones stem from an unresolved V gene, and the remainder is unexplained. For V, J and clone size, that table is used; D and trimming come from the DNA. The sample table records over 450,000 clones; around 89% of these occur just once. More than 1.5% of the sample is held by the ten biggest clonotypes.

Recombination joined TRBV6-1 with TRBJ1-1; no D segment can be confidently identified. The sequences come from peripheral blood, collected in a trial of Ad26.COV2.S vaccine versus placebo. This clonotype originated in a person between 18 and 60 years old who received the Ad26.COV2.S COVID-19 vaccine or a placebo. The base sequence is TGTGCCAGCAGTGAATCTCGGAGGGCTGAAGCTTTCTTT. It translates as CASSESRRAEAFF.